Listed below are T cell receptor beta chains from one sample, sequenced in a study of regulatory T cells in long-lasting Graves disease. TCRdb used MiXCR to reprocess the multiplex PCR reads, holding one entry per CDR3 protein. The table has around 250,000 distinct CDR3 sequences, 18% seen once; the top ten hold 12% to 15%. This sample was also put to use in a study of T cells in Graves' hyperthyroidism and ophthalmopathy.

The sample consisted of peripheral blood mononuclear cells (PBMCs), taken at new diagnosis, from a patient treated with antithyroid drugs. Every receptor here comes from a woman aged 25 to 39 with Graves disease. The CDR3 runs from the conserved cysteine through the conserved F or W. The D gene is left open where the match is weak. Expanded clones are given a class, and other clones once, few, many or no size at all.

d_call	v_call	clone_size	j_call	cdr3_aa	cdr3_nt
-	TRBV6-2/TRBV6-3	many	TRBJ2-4	CASSERGPLSIQYF	TGTGCCAGCAGTGAACGGGGACCACTTTCCATTCAGTACTTC
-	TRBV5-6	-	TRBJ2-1	CASSLVTLLDEQFF	TGTGCCAGCAGCTTGGTGACGCTTTTGGATGAGCAGTTCTTC
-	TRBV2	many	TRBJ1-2	CASSEAGWGTDGYTF	TGTGCCAGCAGTGAAGCGGGGTGGGGAACGGATGGCTACACCTTC
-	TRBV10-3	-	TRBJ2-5	CAISESKAQTRYQEAQYF	TGTGCCATCAGTGAGTCGAAAGCCCAGACACGGTACCAAGAGGCCCAGTACTTC
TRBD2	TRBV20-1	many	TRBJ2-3	CSVLAGGATDTQYF	TGCAGTGTTTTAGCGGGGGGGGCCACAGATACGCAGTATTTT
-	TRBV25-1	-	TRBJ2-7	CASSESGGVSSYEQYF	TGTGCCAGCAGTGAATCTGGGGGTGTTAGCTCCTACGAGCAGTACTTC
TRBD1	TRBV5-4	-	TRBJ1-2	CASSPGTARNGYTF	TGTGCCAGCAGCCCCGGGACAGCAAGGAACGGCTACACCTTC
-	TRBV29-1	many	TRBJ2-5	CSVDEARGRIQETQYF	TGCAGCGTTGATGAGGCACGAGGACGAATCCAAGAGACCCAGTACTTC
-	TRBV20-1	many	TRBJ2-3	CSARTDTQYF	TGCAGTGCTAGGACAGATACGCAGTATTTT
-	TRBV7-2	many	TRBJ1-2	CASSYPITGHYGYTF	TGTGCCAGCAGCTACCCTATAACAGGGCACTATGGCTACACCTTC
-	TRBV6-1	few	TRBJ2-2	CASQTNTGELFF	TGTGCCAGTCAGACAAACACCGGGGAGCTGTTTTTT
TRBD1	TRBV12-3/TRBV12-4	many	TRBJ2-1	CASSLRVRGSNEQFF	TGTGCCAGCAGTTTGAGGGTCAGGGGGAGCAATGAGCAGTTCTTC
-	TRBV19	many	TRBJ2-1	CASSTANRISYNEQFF	TGTGCCAGTAGTACAGCTAACCGGATTTCCTACAATGAGCAGTTCTTC
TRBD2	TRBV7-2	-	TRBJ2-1	CASSLDRGSGGYNEQFF	TGTGCCAGCAGCTTAGATCGGGGTAGCGGGGGATACAATGAGCAGTTCTTC
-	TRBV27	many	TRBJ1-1	CASRDIGWGDTEAFF	TGTGCCAGCAGGGACATAGGGTGGGGTGATACTGAAGCTTTCTTT
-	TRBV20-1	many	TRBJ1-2	CSARRPGRSAREGYTF	TGCAGTGCTAGGCGACCGGGACGGAGCGCTCGGGAGGGCTACACCTTC
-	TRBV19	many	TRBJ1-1	CASSRTNTEAFF	TGTGCCAGTAGTAGAACGAACACTGAAGCTTTCTTT
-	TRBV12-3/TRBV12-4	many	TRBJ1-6	CASSSGRERGSPLHF	TGTGCCAGCAGTTCGGGACGGGAGCGGGGTTCACCCCTCCACTTT
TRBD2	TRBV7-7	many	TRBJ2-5	CATSRTSEETQYF	TGTGCTACCTCCCGGACTAGCGAAGAGACCCAGTACTTC
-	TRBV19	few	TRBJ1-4	CASSSHGTSTNEKLFF	TGTGCCAGTAGTAGCCATGGGACTTCAACTAATGAAAAACTGTTTTTT
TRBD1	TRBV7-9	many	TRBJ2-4	CASSYDPGQGSKNIQYF	TGTGCCAGCAGCTACGACCCGGGACAGGGGAGCAAAAACATTCAGTACTTC
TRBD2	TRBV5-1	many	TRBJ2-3	CASSVSLADTDTQYF	TGCGCCAGCAGCGTATCACTAGCGGACACAGATACGCAGTATTTT
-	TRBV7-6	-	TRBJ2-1	CASSLTRETGDNEQFF	TGTGCCAGCAGCCTCACGCGGGAGACAGGGGACAATGAGCAGTTCTTC
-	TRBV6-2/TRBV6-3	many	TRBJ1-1	CASRGGGTPMNTEAFF	TGTGCCAGCAGAGGAGGGGGGACCCCTATGAACACTGAAGCTTTCTTT
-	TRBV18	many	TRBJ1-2	CASSRTGDYGYTF	TGTGCCAGCTCAAGGACGGGGGACTATGGCTACACCTTC
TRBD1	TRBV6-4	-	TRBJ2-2	CASSPRDRGTGELFF	TGTGCCAGCAGTCCCCGGGACAGGGGTACCGGGGAGCTGTTTTTT
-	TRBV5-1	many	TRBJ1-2	CASSLEQLSYGYTF	TGCGCCAGCAGCTTGGAGCAGCTGTCCTATGGCTACACCTTC
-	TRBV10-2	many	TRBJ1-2	CASSQGSAYGYTF	TGCGCCAGCAGCCAGGGGAGCGCTTATGGCTACACCTTC
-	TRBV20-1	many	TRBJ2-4	CSARGGFSAKTKNIQYF	TGCAGTGCGCGAGGGGGGTTTTCCGCCAAGACCAAAAACATTCAGTACTTC
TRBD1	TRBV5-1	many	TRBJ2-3	CASSRQDRAGDTQYF	TGCGCCAGCAGCCGACAGGACAGGGCCGGAGATACGCAGTATTTT
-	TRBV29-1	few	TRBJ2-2	CSAGASGELFF	TGCAGCGCCGGCGCGTCCGGGGAGCTGTTTTTT
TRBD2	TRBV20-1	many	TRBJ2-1	CSAPRLAGENEQFF	TGCAGTGCTCCTCGACTAGCGGGGGAGAATGAGCAGTTCTTC
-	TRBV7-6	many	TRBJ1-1	CASSLGGAETEAFF	TGTGCCAGCAGCTTAGGGGGGGCCGAGACTGAAGCTTTCTTT